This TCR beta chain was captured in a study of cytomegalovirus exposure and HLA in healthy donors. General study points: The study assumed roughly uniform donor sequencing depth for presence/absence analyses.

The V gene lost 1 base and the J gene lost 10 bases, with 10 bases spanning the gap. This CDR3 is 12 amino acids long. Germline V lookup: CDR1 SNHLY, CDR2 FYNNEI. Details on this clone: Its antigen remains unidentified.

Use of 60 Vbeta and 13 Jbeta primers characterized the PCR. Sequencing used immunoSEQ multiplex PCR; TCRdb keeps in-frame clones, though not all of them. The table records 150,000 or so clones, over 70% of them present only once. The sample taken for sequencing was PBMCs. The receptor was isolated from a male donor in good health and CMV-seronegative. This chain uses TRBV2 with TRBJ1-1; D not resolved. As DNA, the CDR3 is TGTGCCAGCAGTGAAGGGTGGGCTCGAGCTTTCTTT. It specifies CASSEGWARAFF.